One and the same sample provided the 19 T cell receptor beta chains below, sequenced in a study of glioma-infiltrating T cells after dendritic cell vaccination (dated by TCRdb to about 2016). Library preparation used the immunoSEQ multiplex PCR assay. Not all clones reach the TCRdb copy of this immuneACCESS table, which keeps in-frame sequences only. Checked studies attribute under half of the gap to unresolved V genes and leave the rest unexplained. This sample lists just under 60,000 clones; around 83% were detected once. The ten top clones hold 15% to 19% of the sample. Read against the paper, the sample's time point label means: after dendritic cell vaccination, including at tumor progression/relapse. Sequencing was performed on blood, taken after dendritic cell vaccination. These receptors all stem from a human donor with glioblastoma.

This chain connects TRBV7-6 to TRBJ1-1; 7 nucleotides match TRBD1. Germline CDR1 and CDR2: SGHVS and FNYEAQ. V lost 5 bases, J lost 3 bases, and 6 bases stayed unmatched. The CDR3 totals 14 residues. CDR3 nucleotides: TGTGCCAGCAGCCCTCGCAGGGGGGACACTGAAGCTTTCTTT. It encodes CASSPRRGDTEAFF.

A single count supports this clone. This chain connects TRBV9 to TRBJ2-3; a possible D gene is TRBD2 (6 bases). From germline, CDR1 is SGDLS and CDR2 YYNGEE. Trimming stripped 10 bases from V and 10 bases from J, with 19 bases between. This CDR3 region has 12 residues. The CDR3, as DNA: TGTGCCGGCGGGACTGCCTACAGTCCGCAGTATTTT. Residues: CAGGTAYSPQYF.

V gene TRBV12-2 combines with J gene TRBJ2-3; the table assigns TRBD2, which was not confirmed against the DNA. TRBV12-2 is a known pseudogene. This CDR3 is 18 amino acids long. CDR3 loop: CASRSGTSSEPSTDTQYF. The CDR3 DNA is TGTGCAAGTCGCTCTGGTACCTCTAGCGAACCTAGCACAGATACGCAGTATTTT.

J is TRBJ1-5 and V is TRBV30; no reliable D call. Deletions cut 2 bases from V and 4 bases from J, with 12 bases between. In germline, CDR1 is GTSNPN, CDR2 SVGIG (reference sequence). The CDR3 runs to 14 residues. The CDR3 DNA sequence: TGTGCCTGGAGTCTCTTAAACAGAAATCAGCCCCAGCATTTT. The encoded protein is CAWSLLNRNQPQHF. The full variable domain, its missing parts supplied by reference TRBV30 and TRBJ1-5, is SQTIHQWPATLVQPVGSPLSLECTVEGTSNPNLYWYRQAAGRGLQLLFYSVGIGQISSEVPQNLSASRPQDRQFILSSKKLLLSDSGFYLCAWSLLNRNQPQHFGDGTRLSIL.

The chain has TRBV4-1 and TRBJ2-7; 9 nucleotides align to TRBD2. V dropped 2 bases and J dropped 1; count of bases not matched to a gene: 6. The CDR3 has 16 amino acids. The germline V gene has CDR1 MGHRA and CDR2 YSYEKL. The CDR3 nucleotides are TGCGCCAGCAGCCAAAGTCGACTAGCGGCTTCCTACGAGCAGTACTTC. Its protein is CASSQSRLAASYEQYF.

V gene TRBV2 combines with J gene TRBJ1-5; D gene unclear. The CDR3 is 15 amino acids. The germline V gene encodes CDR1 SNHLY and CDR2 FYNNEI. V lost 3 bases and J 3 bases, leaving 12 bases between the germline ends. CDR3 region: CASSEIRTFNQPQHF. In DNA, the CDR3 is TGTGCCAGCAGTGAGATCCGGACTTTCAATCAGCCCCAGCATTTT.

The chain combines TRBV18 with TRBJ2-7; the D is unclear. Trimming cost V 0 bases and J 2 bases, with 8 bases left between them. Germline V gene lookup returns CDR1 KGHSH and CDR2 LQKENI. This CDR3 region has 14 residues. The DNA for the CDR3 is TGTGCCAGCTCACCACCTGACACCCCCTACGAGCAGTACTTC. Translation gives CASSPPDTPYEQYF.

The rearrangement joins TRBV27 to TRBJ2-7; 8 positions agree with TRBD1. V was clipped by 4 bases and J by 3 bases; unmatched bases: 5. The CDR3 contains 14 residues. The V gene's germline CDR1 is MNHEY and CDR2 SMNVEV (reference sequence). As DNA, the CDR3 is TGTGCCAGCAGTTCAGGGACAGGTAACTACGAGCAGTACTTC. Translated, it gives CASSSGTGNYEQYF.

This clone has only one observation. The V gene is TRBV6-5, the J gene TRBJ2-5, with a possible D match to TRBD2 (6 bases). CDR1 is MNHEY, CDR2 SVGAGI, per germline. This CDR3 has 13 amino acids. V was shortened by 6 bases and J by 5 bases, with 13 bases between the two germline ends. For the CDR3, the DNA is TGTGCCAGCAGGCGCGGGGCGATGGAGACCCAGTACTTC. As protein: CASRRGAMETQYF.

The chain carries TRBV29-1 and TRBJ2-1, with TRBD1 matching over 11 bases. Trimming at V came to 3 bases and at J to 7 bases, leaving 2 bases not matched to a gene. CDR1 is SQVTM, CDR2 ANQGSEA, per germline. CDR3 size: 13 residues. DNA of the CDR3: TGCAGCGTTGAGGGACAGGGGGGTAATGAGCAGTTCTTC. This codes for CSVEGQGGNEQFF.

V and J are TRBV30 and TRBJ1-1; possibly TRBD1 for D (5 bases). The CDR3 totals 13 residues. The germline V and J ends were trimmed by 3 bases and 0 bases, with 8 bases remaining between them. The V gene's germline CDR1 is GTSNPN and CDR2 SVGIG (reference sequence). CDR3 in DNA: TGTGCCTGGAGCAGGGTTATGAACACTGAAGCTTTCTTT. This gives the protein CAWSRVMNTEAFF.

V usage is TRBV30 and J usage is TRBJ2-1, with 8 bases identical to TRBD1. The CDR3 sequence is 15 residues long. The junction had 8 bases not matched to a gene; V was cut back by 1 base and J by 6 bases. Looked up from germline, CDR1 is GTSNPN and CDR2 is SVGIG (reference sequence). The CDR3 region is CAWSGGQGTGNEQFF. In nucleotides, the CDR3 is TGTGCCTGGAGTGGAGGACAGGGTACAGGCAATGAGCAGTTCTTC.

The chain couples TRBV6-1 to TRBJ1-4; D may be TRBD1 (6 bases). Germline CDR1 reads MNHNS; CDR2 reads SASEGT. The CDR3 is made up of 14 amino acids. The V end lost 2 bases, the J end lost 7 bases, and 11 bases lay between the germline ends. The CDR3 sequence: CASSEYEDSEKLFF. The DNA of the CDR3 is TGTGCCAGCAGTGAATATGAGGACAGTGAAAAACTGTTTTTT.

The chain carries TRBV7-9 and TRBJ1-2, with 9 positions matching TRBD1. V trimming: 1 base; J trimming: 8 bases; junction bases outside the gene matches: 11. CDR1 is SEHNR, CDR2 FQNEAQ, per germline (reference sequence). The CDR3 loop spans 16 amino acids. CDR3 protein: CASSLGDRVSPNGYTF. As DNA, the CDR3 is TGTGCCAGCAGCTTAGGGGACAGGGTATCCCCCAACGGCTACACCTTC. Looking up the rest from reference TRBV7-9 and TRBJ1-2 gives the full variable domain: DTGVSQNPRHKITKRGQNVTFRCDPISEHNRLYWYRQTLGQGPEFLTYFQNEAQLEKSRLLSDRFSAERPKGSFSTLEIQRTEQGDSAMYLCASSLGDRVSPNGYTFGSGTRLTVV.

The chain couples TRBV5-1 to TRBJ1-1, with 7 nucleotides matching TRBD1. CDR1 and CDR2 from the germline V gene are SGHRS and YFSETQ. This CDR3 spans 16 amino acids. V shed 2 bases, J shed 0 bases, and the junction held 7 bases outside the gene matches. CDR3 sequence: CASSLTGVRMNTEAFF. The CDR3 DNA reads as TGCGCCAGCAGCTTAACAGGGGTTCGGATGAACACTGAAGCTTTCTTT.

The chain employs TRBV10-1 and TRBJ2-4; 7 bases map to TRBD1. With 6 bases clipped from V and 0 bases from J, the junction kept 8 bases outside the gene matches. Germline V gene lookup returns CDR1 WNHNN and CDR2 SYGVQD (reference sequence). This CDR3 contains 16 residues. The CDR3 loop reads CASSLTGLLAKNIQYF. The CDR3 nucleotides are TGCGCCAGCAGCTTGACAGGGCTGCTAGCCAAAAACATTCAGTACTTC.

This chain uses TRBV19 with TRBJ2-5; tentative D call: TRBD2 (5 bases). The germline gives CDR1 LNHDA, CDR2 SQIVND (reference sequence). The CDR3 is 14 amino acids. V was clipped by 4 bases and J by 1 base, with 10 bases between them. The CDR3 loop reads CASSRERSQETQYF. The DNA for the CDR3 is TGTGCCAGTAGTAGGGAGCGGTCCCAAGAGACCCAGTACTTC. Variable domain in full (rest from reference TRBV19 and TRBJ2-5): DGGITQSPKYLFRKEGQNVTLSCEQNLNHDAMYWYRQDPGQGLRLIYYSQIVNDFQKGDIAEGYSVSREKKESFPLTVTSAQKNPTAFYLCASSRERSQETQYFGPGTRLLVL.

The CDR3 region has the DNA TGTGCCAGCTCACTGGTGTCGGGGATAGATAATTCACCCCTCCACTTT. Its protein product is CASSLVSGIDNSPLHF. The rearrangement joins TRBV18 to TRBJ1-6, with no clear D. The CDR3 has 16 residues. The V gene lost 4 bases and the J gene lost 5 bases, with 15 bases spanning the gap. The germline V gene has CDR1 KGHSH and CDR2 LQKENI.

V is TRBV7-2 and J is TRBJ1-2; 7 nucleotides match TRBD1. V dropped 2 bases and J dropped 4; count of bases not matched to a gene: 1. Germline loops: CDR1 SGHTA, CDR2 FQGNSA. The CDR3 sequence is 13 residues long. The CDR3 spells CASSLTGAYGYTF. In nucleotides, the CDR3 is TGTGCCAGCAGCTTAACAGGGGCCTATGGCTACACCTTC.